This TCR beta chain is from a study of T cells in Graves' hyperthyroidism and ophthalmopathy. With 2 bases removed from V and 3 bases from J, the gap between germline ends came to 8 bases. The CDR3 is made up of 14 amino acids. Authors of the study amplified TCR beta CDR3 regions from RNA transcripts. HTBI primers drove first-round RT-PCR of the TCR CDR3. Using its own MiXCR run on the multiplex PCR reads, TCRdb lists one record per CDR3 protein. The sample holds 370,000 or so distinct CDR3 sequences, approximately 25% seen once. Sequenced material: blood. This receptor was obtained from a man aged 45-65 years with Graves' hyperthyroidism. The chain combines TRBV12-3 or TRBV12-4 with TRBJ1-5, with D tentatively TRBD1 (6 bases). CDR3: CASSLRGHNQPQHF. The CDR3 DNA reads TGTGCCAGCAGTTTAAGGGGACACAATCAGCCCCAGCATTTT.